Below are 17 T cell receptor beta chains sequenced from a single sample in a study of blood T cell repertoires in COVID-19. Some clones are missing from TCRdb's copy, which holds only in-frame ones; the method was immunoSEQ multiplex PCR. The sample shows 60,000 to 65,000 clones, about 74% of them seen only once. Sequenced: peripheral blood. The origin of the receptors is a woman older than 75 with acute or convalescent COVID-19.

The chain couples TRBV15 to TRBJ2-7; 7 bases are shared with TRBD2. Germline CDR1 is LNHNV and CDR2 is YYDKDF (reference sequence). The CDR3 totals 16 residues. Trimming cost V 0 bases and J 5 bases; bases outside gene matches: 10. Here the CDR3 reads CATSRDLGGVRNEQYF. As DNA, the CDR3 is TGTGCCACCAGCAGAGACTTGGGGGGGGTACGGAACGAGCAGTACTTC.

The chain joins TRBV10-2 to TRBJ1-6, with D possibly TRBD1 on 5 matching bases. Deletions cut 8 bases from V and 3 bases from J, with 8 bases between. Germline V CDR1 and CDR2: WSHSY, SAAADI. The CDR3 totals 13 residues. CDR3 residues: CASCRDYNSPLHF. Written as DNA, the CDR3 is TGCGCCAGCTGCAGGGACTATAATTCACCCCTCCACTTT.

This chain links TRBV24-1 with TRBJ1-5; D gene uncertain. V lost 2 bases and J lost 6, with 7 bases in between. The CDR3 consists of 13 residues. CDR1 and CDR2 from the germline V gene are KGHDR and SFDVKD. The CDR3 region is CATSDSGVQPQHF. CDR3 in DNA: TGTGCCACCAGTGATTCCGGGGTTCAGCCCCAGCATTTT.

This clone was seen only a few times. The chain uses TRBV6-5 and TRBJ1-4, with a tentative D call TRBD1 (6 bases). Germline V gives CDR1 MNHEY, CDR2 SVGAGI. V shed 0 bases and J shed 8 bases, with 16 bases lying between them. The CDR3 totals 16 residues. In nucleotides, the CDR3 is TGTGCCAGCAGTTACTCGATCGGCAGGGGTGGGGAAAAACTGTTTTTT. Protein sequence: CASSYSIGRGGEKLFF.

This clone showed up just once. This chain uses TRBV7-2 with TRBJ2-3, with a weak D call TRBD2 (5 bases). Trimming took off 5 bases at V and 1 base at J, with 10 bases between the two ends. The CDR3 contains 14 residues. Germline CDR1 reads SGHTA; CDR2 reads FQGNSA. The CDR3 here is CASSPEGRTDTQYF. CDR3 sequence (DNA): TGTGCCAGCAGCCCAGAGGGTCGCACAGATACGCAGTATTTT.

The V call is TRBV5-6, the J call TRBJ1-6; a possible D gene is TRBD1 (5 bases). This CDR3 is built from 17 residues. Deletions cut 2 bases from V and 2 bases from J, with 14 bases between. Germline V gene data show CDR1 as SGHDT and CDR2 as YYEEEE. CDR3 DNA sequence: TGTGCCAGCAGCTTTGGGGCCAGCGGGGCCTATAATTCACCCCTCCACTTT. As protein: CASSFGASGAYNSPLHF.

This clone was seen more than once but under ten times. CDR3: CASSQSYNEQFF. In DNA form, the CDR3 reads TGCGCCAGCAGCCAATCGTACAATGAGCAGTTCTTC. The rearrangement links TRBV4-1 to TRBJ2-1, with unresolved D. CDR1 is MGHRA, CDR2 YSYEKL, per germline. The CDR3 has 12 amino acids. V was cut by 2 bases and J by 4 bases, with 3 bases left in between.

The chain recombines TRBV6-5 with TRBJ1-6; D possibly corresponds to TRBD1 (5 bases). This CDR3 spans 14 amino acids. Germline CDR1 reads MNHEY; CDR2 reads SVGAGI. Between the trimmed V and J ends, which lost 6 bases and 2 bases, there was a span of 8 bases. In DNA form, the CDR3 reads TGTGCCAGCAGCCAGGACACCTATAATTCACCCCTCCACTTT. It is translated as CASSQDTYNSPLHF.

This chain joins TRBV28 and TRBJ1-2; D is undetermined. Deletions cut 2 bases from V and 1 base from J, with 8 bases between. Looked up from germline, CDR1 is MDHEN and CDR2 is SYDVKM. The CDR3 consists of 14 residues. The CDR3 sequence is CASSLGGFNYGYTF. The CDR3 bases are TGTGCCAGCAGTTTAGGCGGATTTAACTATGGCTACACCTTC.

This clone was detected only a few times. The chain is built from TRBV2 and TRBJ1-5, with TRBD1 as a possible D gene (5 bases). Germline-derived CDR1 and CDR2 are SNHLY and FYNNEI. V was pared by 5 bases and J by 9 bases, with 11 bases between. This CDR3 has 12 amino acids. The CDR3 is CASSPDRLPQHF. CDR3 bases: TGTGCCAGCAGTCCTGACAGACTGCCCCAGCATTTT.

The chain recombines TRBV4-3 with TRBJ2-7, with D unclear. Germline V lookup: CDR1 LGHNA, CDR2 YSLEER. Trimming left V 2 bases short and J 5 bases short, with 10 bases between. This CDR3 spans 13 amino acids. The CDR3 loop reads CASSQHQDNEQYF. CDR3 DNA sequence: TGCGCCAGCAGCCAACACCAGGATAACGAGCAGTACTTC.

The chain recombines TRBV19 with TRBJ1-1, with 12 bases aligning to TRBD1. This CDR3 is built from 16 residues. Germline values: CDR1 LNHDA, CDR2 SQIVND (reference sequence). Trimming took 5 bases from V and 3 from J; bases not matched to a gene: 7. CDR3 sequence: CASSLGQGAIHTEAFF. The CDR3 nucleotides read TGTGCCAGTAGTTTGGGACAGGGGGCAATCCACACTGAAGCTTTCTTT.

V is TRBV5-1 and J is TRBJ2-4; 16 bases agree with TRBD2. Germline-derived CDR1 and CDR2 are SGHRS and YFSETQ. The CDR3 consists of 17 residues. V dropped 4 bases and J dropped 8; count of bases not matched to a gene: 9. The CDR3 is CASSLAGTSGRADIQYF. For the CDR3, the DNA is TGCGCCAGCAGCCTAGCCGGGACTAGCGGGAGGGCTGACATTCAGTACTTC. The full variable domain, with the rest looked up from reference TRBV5-1 and TRBJ2-4, is KAGVTQTPRYLIKTRGQQVTLSCSPISGHRSVSWYQQTPGQGLQFLFEYFSETQRNKGNFPGRFSGRQFSNSRSEMNVSTLELGDSALYLCASSLAGTSGRADIQYFGAGTRLSVL.

The gene calls are TRBV30 and TRBJ1-5; 8 bases match TRBD1. Germline CDR1 GTSNPN, CDR2 SVGIG (reference sequence). CDR3 size: 15 residues. V lost 1 base and J lost 7; bases outside the gene matches: 9. The CDR3 loop is CAWSGGWTGPQPQHF. CDR3 nucleotides: TGTGCCTGGAGTGGGGGATGGACAGGGCCACAGCCCCAGCATTTT.

The chain combines TRBV28 with TRBJ2-7, with TRBD2 identical over 13 bases. Germline assignment: CDR1 MDHEN and CDR2 SYDVKM. The CDR3 runs 15 residues. V shed 6 bases and J 4 bases; nucleotides not matched to a gene: 6. DNA of the CDR3: TGTGCCAGCAGGCAGACTAGCGGGAGGTCGTACGAGCAGTACTTC. Translating gives CASRQTSGRSYEQYF.

The chain joins TRBV7-8 to TRBJ1-1; D uncertain. This CDR3 comprises 14 residues. Germline CDR1 reads SGHVS; CDR2 reads FQNEAQ. V gave up 0 bases and J gave up 0 bases, with 5 bases separating them. In DNA form, the CDR3 reads TGTGCCAGCAGCTTAGCGGCCATGAACACTGAAGCTTTCTTT. Its translation is CASSLAAMNTEAFF.

V gene TRBV10-2 combines with J gene TRBJ1-4; D uncertain. The CDR3 loop spans 13 amino acids. CDR1 is WSHSY, CDR2 SAAADI, per germline. The ends were cut back, 6 bases at V and 5 bases at J, with 10 bases in the middle. The CDR3 DNA follows: TGCGCCAGCAGGGACTCGGGGAATGAAAAACTGTTTTTT. Its protein product is CASRDSGNEKLFF.